The sample holds a few counts of the clone carrying this T cell receptor (beta chain). The target antigen is unknown. MiXCR, applied by TCRdb to the reads, yields one record per CDR3 protein. This sample has about a million distinct CDR3 sequences; 30% to 40% occur once, and the top ten carry around an eighth. The sample comes from a study of T cell repertoires in cytomegalovirus infection. Trimming pared 1 base from V and 4 bases from J, leaving 13 bases between. The germline V gene encodes CDR1 DFQATT and CDR2 SNEGSKA (reference sequence). This CDR3 spans 15 amino acids. The sample consisted of cultured CD8+ T cells from PBMCs, taken from culture after CMV antigen stimulation. The clonotype originates from a human donor in good health (CMV status not recorded). Some clones in this sample may be carry-over from other donors' samples. The rearrangement joins TRBV20-1 to TRBJ2-2; perhaps D is TRBD1 or TRBD2 (6 bases each). The CDR3 DNA sequence: TGCAGTGCTAGAGGTCGGGGGACAAGCACCGGGGAGCTGTTTTTT. This gives the protein CSARGRGTSTGELFF.